The subject of this entry is one T cell receptor beta chain. In the study's own analysis: Estimation of nucleated cell counts relied on the amplification of reference gene primers. This table comes from immunoSEQ multiplex PCR, and its TCRdb copy is limited to in-frame clones, with some not included. The DNA gave D and trimming, while V, J and clone size come from that table. The sample consists of about 220,000 clones, around 90% of them appearing once. The record originates from a study of blood T cell repertoires in COVID-19. Overall study context: Whether acute or convalescent, the COVID-19 samples came from the United States, Italy and Spain. Sources were T cells, B-cell-depleted T cells, or PBMCs; the material itself was cDNA or gDNA.

V was pared by 2 bases and J by 9 bases, with 5 bases between. Germline V gives CDR1 DFQATT, CDR2 SNEGSKA (reference sequence). The CDR3 consists of 11 residues. Exposed participants came across a COVID-19 case within 2 weeks before study entry. The sequencing sample was made of PBMCs or T cells enriched from blood (not recorded which). The chain uses TRBV20-1 and TRBJ1-6; maybe TRBD1 (5 bases). This TCR was recovered from a man aged 30 to 45 who had been exposed to COVID-19. CDR3 DNA sequence: TGCAGTGCTAGACAGGGTTCACCCCTCCACTTT. Translation: CSARQGSPLHF.